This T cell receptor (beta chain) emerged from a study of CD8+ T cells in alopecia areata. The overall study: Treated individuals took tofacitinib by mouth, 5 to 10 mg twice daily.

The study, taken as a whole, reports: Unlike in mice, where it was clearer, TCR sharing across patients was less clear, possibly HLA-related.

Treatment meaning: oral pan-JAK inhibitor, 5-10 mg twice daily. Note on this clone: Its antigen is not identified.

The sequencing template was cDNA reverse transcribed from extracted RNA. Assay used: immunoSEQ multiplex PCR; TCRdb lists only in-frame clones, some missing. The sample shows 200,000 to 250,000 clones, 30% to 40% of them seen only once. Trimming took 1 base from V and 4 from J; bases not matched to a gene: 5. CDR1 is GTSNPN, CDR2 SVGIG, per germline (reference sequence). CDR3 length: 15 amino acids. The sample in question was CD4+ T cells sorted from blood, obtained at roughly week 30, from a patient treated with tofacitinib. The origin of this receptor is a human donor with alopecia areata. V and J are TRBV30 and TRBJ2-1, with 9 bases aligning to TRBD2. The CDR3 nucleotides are TGTGCCTGGAGTGGGTGGACTAGCGATTACAATGAGCAGTTCTTC. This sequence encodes CAWSGWTSDYNEQFF.